A single sample gave rise to the 2 T cell receptor beta chains below, sequenced in a study of control samples from healthy donors and cancer patients. The data were produced by immunoSEQ multiplex PCR, yet TCRdb's version contains in-frame clones alone and is incomplete. Of 130,000 or so clones listed, roughly 94% are singletons. The sample was blood. These receptors all come from a man aged 40-49 years in good health.

Concerning this clone itself: This sample includes further DNA sequences coding for the same CDR3. This chain links TRBV6-5 with TRBJ2-7; D is unclear. The CDR3 has 11 amino acids. In germline, CDR1 is MNHEY, CDR2 SVGAGI. CDR3 DNA sequence: TGTGCGGTCAGAACTTCCTACGAGCAGTACTTC. Translated: CAVRTSYEQYF.

There are a few counts of this clone. This sequence joins TRBV28 and TRBJ2-7; tentative D call: TRBD1 (7 bases). CDR3 size: 13 residues. Trimming removed 8 bases at V and 3 bases at J, with 14 bases between. CDR1 and CDR2 (germline): MDHEN, SYDVKM. In DNA, the CDR3 is TGTGCCAGCCTGGCGGGACAGAGCTACGAGCAGTACTTC. This sequence encodes CASLAGQSYEQYF.